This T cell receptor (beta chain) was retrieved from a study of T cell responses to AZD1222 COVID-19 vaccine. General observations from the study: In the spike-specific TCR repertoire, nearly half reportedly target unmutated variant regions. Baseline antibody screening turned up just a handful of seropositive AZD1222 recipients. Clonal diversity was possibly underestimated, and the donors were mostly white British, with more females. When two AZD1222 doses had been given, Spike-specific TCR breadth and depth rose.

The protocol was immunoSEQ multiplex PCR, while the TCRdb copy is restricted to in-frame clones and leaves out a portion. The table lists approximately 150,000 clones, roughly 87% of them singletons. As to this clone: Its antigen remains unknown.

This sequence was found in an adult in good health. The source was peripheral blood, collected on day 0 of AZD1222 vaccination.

The CDR3 DNA is TGTGCCAGCTCACCACGTTCTTCTGGGGAGCTGTTTTTT. It yields the protein CASSPRSSGELFF. The chain has TRBV18 and TRBJ2-2; D is unclear. V dropped 1 base and J dropped 8 bases, with 8 bases sitting between them. This CDR3 spans 13 amino acids. The germline gives CDR1 KGHSH, CDR2 LQKENI.